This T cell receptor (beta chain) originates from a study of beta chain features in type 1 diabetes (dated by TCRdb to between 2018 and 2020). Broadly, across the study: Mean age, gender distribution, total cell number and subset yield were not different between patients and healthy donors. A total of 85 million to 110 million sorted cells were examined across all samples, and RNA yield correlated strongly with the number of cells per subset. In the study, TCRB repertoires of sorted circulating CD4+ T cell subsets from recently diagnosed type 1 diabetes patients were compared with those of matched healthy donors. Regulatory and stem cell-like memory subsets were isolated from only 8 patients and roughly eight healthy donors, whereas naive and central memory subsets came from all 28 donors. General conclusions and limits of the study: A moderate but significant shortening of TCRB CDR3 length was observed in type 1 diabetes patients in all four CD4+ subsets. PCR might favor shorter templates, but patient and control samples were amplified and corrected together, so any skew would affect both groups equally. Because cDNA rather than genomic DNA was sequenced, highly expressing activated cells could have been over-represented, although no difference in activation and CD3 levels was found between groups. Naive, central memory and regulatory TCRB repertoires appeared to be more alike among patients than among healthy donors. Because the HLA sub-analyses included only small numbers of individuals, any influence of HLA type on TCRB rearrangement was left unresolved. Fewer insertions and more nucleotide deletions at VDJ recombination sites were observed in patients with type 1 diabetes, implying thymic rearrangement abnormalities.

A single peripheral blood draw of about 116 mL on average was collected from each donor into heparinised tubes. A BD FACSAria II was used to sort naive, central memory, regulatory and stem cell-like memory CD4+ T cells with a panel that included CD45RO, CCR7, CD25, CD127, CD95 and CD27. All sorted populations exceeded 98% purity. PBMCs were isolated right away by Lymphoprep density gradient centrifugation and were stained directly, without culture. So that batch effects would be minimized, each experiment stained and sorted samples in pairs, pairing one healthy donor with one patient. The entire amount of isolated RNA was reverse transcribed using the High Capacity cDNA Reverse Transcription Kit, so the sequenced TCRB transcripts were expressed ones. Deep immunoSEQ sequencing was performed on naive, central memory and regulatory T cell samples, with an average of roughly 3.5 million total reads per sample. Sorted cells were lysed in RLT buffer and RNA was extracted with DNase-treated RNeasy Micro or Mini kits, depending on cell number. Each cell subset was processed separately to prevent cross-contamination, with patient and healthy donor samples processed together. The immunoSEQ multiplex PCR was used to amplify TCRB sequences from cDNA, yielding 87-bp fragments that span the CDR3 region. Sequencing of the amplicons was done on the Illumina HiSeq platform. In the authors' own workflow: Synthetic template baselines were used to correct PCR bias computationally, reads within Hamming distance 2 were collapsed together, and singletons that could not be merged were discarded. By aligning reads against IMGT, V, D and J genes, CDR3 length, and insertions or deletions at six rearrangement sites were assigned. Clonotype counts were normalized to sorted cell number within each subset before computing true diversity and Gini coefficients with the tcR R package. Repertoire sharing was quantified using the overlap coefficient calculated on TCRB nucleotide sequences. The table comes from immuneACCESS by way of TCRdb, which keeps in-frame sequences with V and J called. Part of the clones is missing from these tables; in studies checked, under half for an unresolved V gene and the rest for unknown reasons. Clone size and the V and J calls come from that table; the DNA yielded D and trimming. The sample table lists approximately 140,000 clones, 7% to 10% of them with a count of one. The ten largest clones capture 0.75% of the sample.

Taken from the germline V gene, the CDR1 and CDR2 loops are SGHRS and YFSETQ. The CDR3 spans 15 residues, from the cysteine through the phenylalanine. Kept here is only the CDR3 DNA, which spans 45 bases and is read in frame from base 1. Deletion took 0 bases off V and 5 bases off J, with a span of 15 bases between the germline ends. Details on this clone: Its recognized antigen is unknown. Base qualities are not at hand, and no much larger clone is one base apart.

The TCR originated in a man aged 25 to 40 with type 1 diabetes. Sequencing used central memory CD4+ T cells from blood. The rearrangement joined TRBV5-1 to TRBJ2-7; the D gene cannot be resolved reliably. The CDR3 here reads CASSLELLSSHEQYF. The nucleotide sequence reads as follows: TGCGCCAGCAGCTTGGAACTGCTCTCGAGTCACGAGCAGTACTTC.